The source of this T cell receptor (beta chain) is a study of preoperative IRX-2 immunotherapy in early breast cancer. Produced via immunoSEQ multiplex PCR; TCRdb's table is partial and in-frame only. The repertoire has around 35,000 clones, roughly 96% of them found once; the top ten carry about 6.8%. As to treatment: preoperative locoregional IRX-2 cytokine immunotherapy. Preoperative locoregional IRX-2 cytokine immunotherapy was tested in the phase Ib source study. The V gene lost 6 bases and the J gene lost 1 base, with 16 bases spanning the gap. Germline assignment: CDR1 KGHSH and CDR2 LQKENI. This CDR3 is 15 amino acids long.

The specimen was collected from a patient treated with IRX-2 immunotherapy. V gene TRBV18 combines with J gene TRBJ2-7; TRBD1 might be the D (5 bases). This receptor was obtained from a human donor with breast cancer. The CDR3, as DNA: TGTGCCAGCTCCGCGACCCGACAGCAGTCCTACGAGCAGTACTTC. Translated, it gives CASSATRQQSYEQYF.